The present TCR beta chain was sequenced within a study of pediatric ulcerative colitis. Whole-study results and caveats: Blood-rectal clonal overlap within each person was significantly higher in ulcerative colitis patients than controls.

V lost 6 bases and J lost 5; bases outside the gene matches: 5. Germline-derived CDR1 and CDR2 are SGHAT and FQNNGV. The length of the CDR3 is 14 residues. The table came from immunoSEQ multiplex PCR; TCRdb's copy has only in-frame clones and leaves some out. The sample includes 40,000 to 60,000 clones, around 79% seen only once; the top ten take around 3.8%. Rectal tissue came from one to two pinch biopsies taken at colonoscopy. For this clone: What it binds is not known.

Sequenced material: gut tissue. This clonotype originated in a girl between 10 and 17 years old with moderate ulcerative colitis. This chain links TRBV11-2 with TRBJ1-1, with 11 bases fitting TRBD1. The CDR3 sequence: CASSPGTGGTEAFF. Here the CDR3 DNA reads TGTGCCAGCAGTCCCGGGACAGGGGGTACTGAAGCTTTCTTT. Full variable domain (rest looked up from reference TRBV11-2 and TRBJ1-1): EAGVAQSPRYKIIEKRQSVAFWCNPISGHATLYWYQQILGQGPKLLIQFQNNGVVDDSQLPKDRFSAERLKGVDSTLKIQPAKLEDSAVYLCASSPGTGGTEAFFGQGTRLTVV.